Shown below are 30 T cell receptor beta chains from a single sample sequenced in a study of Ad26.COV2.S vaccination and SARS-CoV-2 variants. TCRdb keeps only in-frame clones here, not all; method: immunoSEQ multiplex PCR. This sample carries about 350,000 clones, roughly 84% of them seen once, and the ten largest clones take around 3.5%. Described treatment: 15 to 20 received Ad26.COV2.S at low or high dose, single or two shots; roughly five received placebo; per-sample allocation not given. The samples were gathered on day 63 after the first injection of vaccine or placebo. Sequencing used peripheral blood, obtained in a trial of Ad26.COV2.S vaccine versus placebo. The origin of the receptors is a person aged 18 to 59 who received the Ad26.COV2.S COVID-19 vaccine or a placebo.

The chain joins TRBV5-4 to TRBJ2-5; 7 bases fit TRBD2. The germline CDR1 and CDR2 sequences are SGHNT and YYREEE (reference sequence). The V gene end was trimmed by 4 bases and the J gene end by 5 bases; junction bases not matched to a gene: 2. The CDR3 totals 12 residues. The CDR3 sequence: CASSVAGETQYF. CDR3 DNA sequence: TGTGCCAGCAGCGTAGCGGGCGAGACCCAGTACTTC.

The CDR3 sequence: CASSSGGVSTDTQYF. Here the CDR3 DNA reads TGTGCCAGCAGTAGCGGGGGCGTTAGCACAGATACGCAGTATTTT. The chain is built from TRBV6-4 and TRBJ2-3; 8 bases are a match to TRBD2. Per germline, CDR1 MRHNA and CDR2 SNTAGT. CDR3 length: 15 amino acids. J was trimmed by 0 bases and V by 5 bases; bases with no gene match: 4.

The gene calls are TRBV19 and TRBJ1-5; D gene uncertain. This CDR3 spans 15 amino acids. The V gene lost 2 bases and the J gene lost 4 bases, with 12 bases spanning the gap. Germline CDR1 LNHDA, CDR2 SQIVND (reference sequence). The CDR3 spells CASSILAGENQPQHF. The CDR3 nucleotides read TGTGCCAGTAGTATACTGGCAGGAGAGAATCAGCCCCAGCATTTT. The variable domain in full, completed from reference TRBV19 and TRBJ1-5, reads DGGITQSPKYLFRKEGQNVTLSCEQNLNHDAMYWYRQDPGQGLRLIYYSQIVNDFQKGDIAEGYSVSREKKESFPLTVTSAQKNPTAFYLCASSILAGENQPQHFGDGTRLSIL.

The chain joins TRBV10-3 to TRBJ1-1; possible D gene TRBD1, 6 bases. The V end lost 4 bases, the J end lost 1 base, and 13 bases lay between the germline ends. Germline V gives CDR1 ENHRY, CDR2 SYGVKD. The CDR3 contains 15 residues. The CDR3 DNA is TGTGCCATCAGTGCCGGGGGCATGGGGAACACTGAAGCTTTCTTT. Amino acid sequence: CAISAGGMGNTEAFF.

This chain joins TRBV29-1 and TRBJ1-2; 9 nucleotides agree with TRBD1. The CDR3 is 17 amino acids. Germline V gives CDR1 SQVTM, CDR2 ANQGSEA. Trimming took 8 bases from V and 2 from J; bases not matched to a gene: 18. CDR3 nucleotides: TGCAGCACATGGGGGGATGATGGACAGGGGAGGAACTATGGCTACACCTTC. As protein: CSTWGDDGQGRNYGYTF. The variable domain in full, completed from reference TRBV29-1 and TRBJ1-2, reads SAVISQKPSRDICQRGTSLTIQCQVDSQVTMMFWYRQQPGQSLTLIATANQGSEATYESGFVIDKFPISRPNLTFSTLTVSNMSPEDSSIYLCSTWGDDGQGRNYGYTFGSGTRLTVV.

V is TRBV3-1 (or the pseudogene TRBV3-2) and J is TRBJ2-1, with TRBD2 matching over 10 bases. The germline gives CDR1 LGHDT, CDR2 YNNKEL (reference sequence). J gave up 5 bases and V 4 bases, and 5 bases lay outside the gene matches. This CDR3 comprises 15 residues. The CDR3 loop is CASSRPLAGNNEQFF. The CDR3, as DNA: TGTGCCAGCAGCCGCCCACTAGCGGGGAACAATGAGCAGTTCTTC.

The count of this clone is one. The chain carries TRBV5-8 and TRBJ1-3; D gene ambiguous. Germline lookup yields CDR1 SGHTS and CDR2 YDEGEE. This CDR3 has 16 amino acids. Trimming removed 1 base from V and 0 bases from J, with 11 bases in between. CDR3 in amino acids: CASSLISSSSGNTIYF. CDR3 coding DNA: TGTGCCAGCAGCTTGATAAGCTCGAGCTCTGGAAACACCATATATTTT.

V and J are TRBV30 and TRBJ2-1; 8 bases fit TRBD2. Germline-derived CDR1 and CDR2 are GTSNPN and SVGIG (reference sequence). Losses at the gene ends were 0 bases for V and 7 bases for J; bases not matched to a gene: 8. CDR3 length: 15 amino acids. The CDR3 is CAWSVPGGGWNEQFF. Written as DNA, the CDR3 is TGTGCCTGGAGTGTACCGGGCGGGGGGTGGAATGAGCAGTTCTTC.

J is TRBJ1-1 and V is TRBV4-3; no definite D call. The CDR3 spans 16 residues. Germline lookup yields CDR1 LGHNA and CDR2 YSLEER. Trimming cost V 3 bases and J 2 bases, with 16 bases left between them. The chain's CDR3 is CASSHGMDSKNTEAFF. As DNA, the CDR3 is TGCGCCAGCAGCCACGGGATGGATAGTAAAAACACTGAAGCTTTCTTT.

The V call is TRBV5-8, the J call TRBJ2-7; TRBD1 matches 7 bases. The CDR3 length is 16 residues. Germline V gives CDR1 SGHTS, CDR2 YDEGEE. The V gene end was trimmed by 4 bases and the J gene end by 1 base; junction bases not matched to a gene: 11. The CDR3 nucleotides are TGTGCCAGCAGCCAATGGACAGGCGACCCTTCCTACGAGCAGTACTTC. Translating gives CASSQWTGDPSYEQYF.

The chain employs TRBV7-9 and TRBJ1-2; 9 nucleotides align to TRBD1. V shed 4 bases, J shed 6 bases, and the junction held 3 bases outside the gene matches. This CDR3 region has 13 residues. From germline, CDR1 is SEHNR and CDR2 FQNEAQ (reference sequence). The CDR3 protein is CASSYRGLDGYTF. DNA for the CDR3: TGTGCCAGCAGCTACAGGGGGCTCGATGGCTACACCTTC.

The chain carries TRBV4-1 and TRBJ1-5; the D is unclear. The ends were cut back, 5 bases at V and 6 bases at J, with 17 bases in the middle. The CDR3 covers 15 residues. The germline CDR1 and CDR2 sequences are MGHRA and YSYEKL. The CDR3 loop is CASSRTPGVGQPQHF. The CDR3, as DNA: TGCGCCAGCAGCAGAACACCCGGAGTAGGTCAGCCCCAGCATTTT.

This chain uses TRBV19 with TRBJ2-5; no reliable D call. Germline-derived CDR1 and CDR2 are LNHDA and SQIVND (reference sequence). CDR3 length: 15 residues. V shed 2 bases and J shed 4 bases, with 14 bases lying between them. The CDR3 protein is CASSISRWSGETQYF. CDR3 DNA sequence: TGTGCCAGTAGTATATCCCGGTGGTCAGGAGAGACCCAGTACTTC. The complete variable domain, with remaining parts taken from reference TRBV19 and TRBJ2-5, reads DGGITQSPKYLFRKEGQNVTLSCEQNLNHDAMYWYRQDPGQGLRLIYYSQIVNDFQKGDIAEGYSVSREKKESFPLTVTSAQKNPTAFYLCASSISRWSGETQYFGPGTRLLVL.

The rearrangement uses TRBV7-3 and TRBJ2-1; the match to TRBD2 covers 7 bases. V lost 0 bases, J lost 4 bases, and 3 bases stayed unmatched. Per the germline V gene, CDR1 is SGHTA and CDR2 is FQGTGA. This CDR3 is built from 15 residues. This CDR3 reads CASSLTGLPYNEQFF. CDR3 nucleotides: TGTGCCAGCAGCTTAACGGGACTACCGTACAATGAGCAGTTCTTC.

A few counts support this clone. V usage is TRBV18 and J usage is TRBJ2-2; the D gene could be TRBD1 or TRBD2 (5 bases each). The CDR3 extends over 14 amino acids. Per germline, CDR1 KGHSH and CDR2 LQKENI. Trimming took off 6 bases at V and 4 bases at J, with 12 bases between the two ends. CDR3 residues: CASSRRDVTGELFF. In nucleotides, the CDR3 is TGTGCCAGCTCCCGCCGGGACGTCACCGGGGAGCTGTTTTTT.

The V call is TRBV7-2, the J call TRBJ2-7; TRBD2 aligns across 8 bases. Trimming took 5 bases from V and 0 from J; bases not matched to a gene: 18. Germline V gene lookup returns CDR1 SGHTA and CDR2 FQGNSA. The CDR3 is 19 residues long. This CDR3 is CASSLRSPPQRGLSYEQYF. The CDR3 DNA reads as TGTGCCAGCAGCCTTAGAAGCCCCCCCCAGCGGGGGCTCTCCTACGAGCAGTACTTC.

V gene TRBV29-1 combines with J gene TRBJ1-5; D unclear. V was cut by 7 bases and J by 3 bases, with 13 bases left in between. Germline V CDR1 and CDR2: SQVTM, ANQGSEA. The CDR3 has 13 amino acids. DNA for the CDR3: TGCAGCGCCGTTCCAGGCCCCAATCAGCCCCAGCATTTT. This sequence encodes CSAVPGPNQPQHF.

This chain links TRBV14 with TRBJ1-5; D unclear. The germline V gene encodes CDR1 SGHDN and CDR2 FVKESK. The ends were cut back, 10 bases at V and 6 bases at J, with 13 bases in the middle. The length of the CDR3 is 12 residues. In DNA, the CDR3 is TGTGCCAAGGCGACATCCTGTCAGCCCCAGCATTTT. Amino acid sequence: CAKATSCQPQHF.

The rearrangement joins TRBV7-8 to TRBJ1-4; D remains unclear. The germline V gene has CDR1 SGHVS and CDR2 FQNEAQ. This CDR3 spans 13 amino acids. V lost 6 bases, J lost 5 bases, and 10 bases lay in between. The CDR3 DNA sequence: TGTGCCAGCAGATCCAGTGGGAATGAAAAACTGTTTTTT. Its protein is CASRSSGNEKLFF.

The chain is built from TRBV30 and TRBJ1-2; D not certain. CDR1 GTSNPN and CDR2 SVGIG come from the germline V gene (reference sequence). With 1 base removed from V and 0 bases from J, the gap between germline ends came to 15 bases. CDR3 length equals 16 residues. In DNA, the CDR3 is TGTGCCTGGAGTGGCTGGAGACACACCGCTAACTATGGCTACACCTTC. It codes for CAWSGWRHTANYGYTF.

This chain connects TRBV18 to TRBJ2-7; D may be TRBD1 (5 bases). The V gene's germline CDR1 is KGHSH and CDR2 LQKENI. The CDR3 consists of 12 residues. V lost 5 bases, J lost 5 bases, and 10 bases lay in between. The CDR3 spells CASSFRVNEQYF. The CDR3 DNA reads TGTGCCAGCTCATTCAGGGTGAACGAGCAGTACTTC.

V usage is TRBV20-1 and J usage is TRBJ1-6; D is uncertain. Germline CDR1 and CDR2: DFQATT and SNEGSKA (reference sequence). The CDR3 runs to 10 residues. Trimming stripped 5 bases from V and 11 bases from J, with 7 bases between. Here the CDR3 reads CSAVRAPLHF. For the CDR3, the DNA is TGCAGTGCTGTCCGGGCACCCCTCCACTTT.

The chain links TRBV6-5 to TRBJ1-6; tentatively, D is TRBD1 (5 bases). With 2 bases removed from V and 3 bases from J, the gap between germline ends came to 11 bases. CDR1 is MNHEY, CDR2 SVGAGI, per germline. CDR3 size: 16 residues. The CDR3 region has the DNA TGTGCCAGCAGTTACGGGGCAGCAATCTATAATTCACCCCTCCACTTT. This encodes CASSYGAAIYNSPLHF.

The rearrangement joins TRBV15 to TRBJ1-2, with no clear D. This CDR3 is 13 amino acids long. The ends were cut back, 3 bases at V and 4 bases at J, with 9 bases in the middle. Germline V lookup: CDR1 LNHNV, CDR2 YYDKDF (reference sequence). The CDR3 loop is CATSSKLAYGYTF. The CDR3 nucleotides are TGTGCCACCAGCAGTAAACTGGCCTATGGCTACACCTTC.

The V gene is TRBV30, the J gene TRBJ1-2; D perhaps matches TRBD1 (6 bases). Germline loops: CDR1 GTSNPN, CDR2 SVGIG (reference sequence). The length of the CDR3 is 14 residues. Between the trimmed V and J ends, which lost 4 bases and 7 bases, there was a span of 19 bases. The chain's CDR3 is CAWILHGGVSGYTF. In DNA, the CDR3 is TGTGCCTGGATTCTCCATGGGGGCGTCTCTGGCTACACCTTC.

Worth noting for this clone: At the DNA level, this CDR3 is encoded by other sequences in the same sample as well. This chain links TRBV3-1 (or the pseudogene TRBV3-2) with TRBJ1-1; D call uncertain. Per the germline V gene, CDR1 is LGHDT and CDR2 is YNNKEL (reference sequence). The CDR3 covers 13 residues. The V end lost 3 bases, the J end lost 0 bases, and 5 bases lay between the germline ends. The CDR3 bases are TGTGCCAGCAGCCAGGAGTTGAACACTGAAGCTTTCTTT. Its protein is CASSQELNTEAFF.

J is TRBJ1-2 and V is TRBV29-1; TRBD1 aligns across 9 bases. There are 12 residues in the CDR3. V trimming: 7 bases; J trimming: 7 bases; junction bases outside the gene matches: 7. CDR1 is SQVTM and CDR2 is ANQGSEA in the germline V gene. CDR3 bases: TGCAGCGATCTACAGGGGGCCTCTGGCTACACCTTC. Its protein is CSDLQGASGYTF.

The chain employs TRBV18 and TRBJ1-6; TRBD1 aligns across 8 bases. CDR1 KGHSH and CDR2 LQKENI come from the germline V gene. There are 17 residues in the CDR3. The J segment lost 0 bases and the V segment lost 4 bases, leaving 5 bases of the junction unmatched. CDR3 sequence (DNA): TGTGCCAGCTCACGAAACACAGGGGGCTCCTATAATTCACCCCTCCACTTT. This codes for CASSRNTGGSYNSPLHF.

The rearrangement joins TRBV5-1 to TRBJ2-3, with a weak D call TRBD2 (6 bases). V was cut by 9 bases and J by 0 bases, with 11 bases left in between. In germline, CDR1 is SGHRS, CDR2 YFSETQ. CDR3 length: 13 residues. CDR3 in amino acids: CATRAGSTDTQYF. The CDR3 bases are TGCGCCACCAGGGCGGGGAGCACAGATACGCAGTATTTT.

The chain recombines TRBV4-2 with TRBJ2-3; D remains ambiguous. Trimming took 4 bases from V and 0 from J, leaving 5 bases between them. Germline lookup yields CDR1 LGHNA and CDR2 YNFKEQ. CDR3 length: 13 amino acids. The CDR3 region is CASSRSSTDTQYF. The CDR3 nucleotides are TGTGCCAGCAGCCGCTCTAGCACAGATACGCAGTATTTT.